The rows below give T cell receptor beta chains drawn from one sample of a study of shared clonotypes between healthy human individuals. Profiled with immunoSEQ multiplex PCR; TCRdb holds only in-frame clones, not every one. The table shows approximately 2,200,000 clones, with 90% to 95% occurring only once. Specimen: naive CD8+ T cells from PBMCs. These receptors originate from a man between 18 and 35 years old in good health. Some clones in this sample may be carry-over from other donors' samples. Both conserved end residues are part of each CDR3. Each record gives: clone size, V gene, J gene, D gene, CDR3 protein, CDR3 DNA. D genes are given only for firm matches. Rows give clone size only sometimes, using once, few, many, or a class for an expanded clone.

>-|TRBV11-3|TRBJ2-2|TRBD1
CASSFRTGGMAGELFF
TGTGCCAGCAGCTTCCGGACAGGGGGCATGGCCGGGGAGCTGTTTTTT
>-|TRBV28|TRBJ1-5|-
CASSLGISWHF
TGTGCCAGCAGTTTGGGGATTTCTTGGCATTTT
>-|TRBV15|TRBJ1-1|-
CATRNRDWGTEAFF
TGTGCCACCAGGAACCGGGACTGGGGGACTGAAGCTTTCTTT
>-|TRBV9|TRBJ2-2|TRBD2
CASSVSEGGRVTGELFF
TGTGCCAGCAGCGTCTCGGAGGGCGGGAGAGTCACCGGGGAGCTGTTTTTT
>-|TRBV18|TRBJ2-5|TRBD2
CASSPPTSGWASPHQETQYF
TGTGCCAGCTCACCACCTACTAGCGGTTGGGCCTCCCCCCACCAAGAGACCCAGTACTTC
>-|TRBV7-9|TRBJ2-5|-
CASSPSFTDGTQYF
TGTGCCAGCAGCCCGTCGTTTACAGACGGGACCCAGTACTTC
>-|TRBV5-1|TRBJ1-4|TRBD1
CASSRTTGITNEKLFF
TGCGCCAGCAGTCGCACGACAGGGATTACTAATGAAAAACTGTTTTTT
>-|TRBV27|TRBJ1-2|-
CASSLSPSGGGYTF
TGTGCCAGCAGTTTATCCCCCAGTGGGGGTGGCTACACCTTC
>once|TRBV14|TRBJ2-7|-
CASSHAYEQYF
TGTGCCAGCAGCCATGCCTACGAGCAGTACTTC
>-|TRBV5-8|TRBJ2-1|-
CASSLFWDEQFF
TGTGCCAGCAGCTTGTTTTGGGATGAGCAGTTCTTC